Presented here are 26 T cell receptor beta chains from one specimen sequenced in a study of blood T cell repertoires in COVID-19. Method: immunoSEQ multiplex PCR; TCRdb's copy keeps in-frame clones and lacks some. The table records about 110,000 clones, just over 70% of them present only once. Material for sequencing was peripheral blood. These receptors came from a woman between 35 and 50 years old with acute or convalescent COVID-19.

The chain recombines TRBV11-2 with TRBJ2-7, with D maybe TRBD1 (5 bases). The CDR3 length is 15 residues. V gave up 0 bases and J gave up 1 base, with 10 bases separating them. Germline V lookup: CDR1 SGHAT, CDR2 FQNNGV. The CDR3 loop is CASSLEGPLSYEQYF. DNA of the CDR3: TGTGCCAGCAGCTTAGAGGGGCCGCTATCCTACGAGCAGTACTTC.

The chain has TRBV30 and TRBJ2-5; TRBD1 agrees at 10 bases. V shed 3 bases, J shed 4 bases, and the junction held 8 bases outside the gene matches. The CDR3 runs 15 residues. The germline CDR1 and CDR2 sequences are GTSNPN and SVGIG (reference sequence). The CDR3 DNA reads as TGTGCCTGGAGGACCGGGACAGGGGCCTCAGAGACCCAGTACTTC. It yields the protein CAWRTGTGASETQYF.

This chain uses TRBV6-6 with TRBJ2-3, with D perhaps TRBD2 (6 bases). V gave up 3 bases and J gave up 0 bases, with 10 bases separating them. Germline CDR1 MNHNY, CDR2 SVGAGI (reference sequence). The CDR3 is 15 residues long. The CDR3 DNA reads as TGTGCCAGCAGTTATGGGGGGACTAGCACAGATACGCAGTATTTT. It translates to CASSYGGTSTDTQYF.

The rearrangement joins TRBV19 to TRBJ2-2, with 8 bases that match TRBD1. The CDR3 covers 14 residues. Trimming at V came to 9 bases and at J to 4 bases, leaving 7 bases not matched to a gene. The germline gives CDR1 LNHDA, CDR2 SQIVND (reference sequence). CDR3 coding DNA: TGTGCCAGATTGACAGGGGTCGGCACCGGGGAGCTGTTTTTT. As protein: CARLTGVGTGELFF.

This chain uses TRBV3-1 (or the pseudogene TRBV3-2) with TRBJ1-4, with TRBD1 matching over 7 bases. CDR1 LGHDT and CDR2 YNNKEL come from the germline V gene (reference sequence). V shed 4 bases and J 4 bases; nucleotides not matched to a gene: 3. The CDR3 loop spans 14 amino acids. CDR3 DNA: TGTGCCAGCAGCCCCGGGACAGATAATGAAAAACTGTTTTTT. Translation: CASSPGTDNEKLFF.

The chain links TRBV6-5 to TRBJ2-7; 10 nucleotides line up with TRBD2. Germline CDR1 reads MNHEY; CDR2 reads SVGAGI. With 6 bases clipped from V and 3 bases from J, the junction kept 8 bases outside the gene matches. The CDR3 totals 15 residues. This CDR3 reads CASRAGLAAIYEQYF. CDR3 DNA sequence: TGTGCCAGCAGAGCCGGACTAGCGGCGATCTACGAGCAGTACTTC.

The chain links TRBV6-5 to TRBJ1-5, with TRBD1 matching 7 bases. The V segment lost 6 bases and the J segment 0 bases; nucleotides outside the gene matches: 5. This CDR3 comprises 15 residues. CDR1 MNHEY and CDR2 SVGAGI come from the germline V gene. The CDR3 sequence: CASSPGGYSNQPQHF. The CDR3 nucleotides are TGTGCCAGCAGCCCAGGGGGATATAGCAATCAGCCCCAGCATTTT.

The chain links TRBV3-1 (or the pseudogene TRBV3-2) to TRBJ1-2, with a weak D call TRBD1 (5 bases). Germline V CDR1 and CDR2: LGHDT, YNNKEL (reference sequence). The V gene lost 4 bases and the J gene lost 5 bases, with 17 bases spanning the gap. The CDR3 extends over 15 amino acids. The CDR3 DNA reads as TGTGCCAGCAGCCGACACGACAGCTTGAATTATGGCTACACCTTC. As protein: CASSRHDSLNYGYTF.

The chain links TRBV5-4 to TRBJ2-7, with a possible D match to TRBD1 (6 bases). Looked up from germline, CDR1 is SGHNT and CDR2 is YYREEE (reference sequence). The CDR3 has 13 residues. V lost 1 base to trimming and J lost 7 bases, with 12 bases between them. Here the CDR3 reads CASSLPQGQEQYF. The DNA of the CDR3 is TGTGCCAGCAGCTTGCCGCAGGGGCAAGAGCAGTACTTC.

Worth noting for this clone: Within the sample, other DNA sequences also encode this same CDR3. The V gene is TRBV11-2, the J gene TRBJ1-6; the D gene is possibly TRBD1 (5 bases). The V end was cut by 1 base, the J end by 7 bases, with 11 bases between. The germline gives CDR1 SGHAT, CDR2 FQNNGV. This CDR3 has 15 amino acids. CDR3 loop: CASSLAPGLNSPLHF. The DNA for the CDR3 is TGTGCCAGCAGCTTAGCCCCGGGACTAAATTCACCCCTCCACTTT. Full variable domain (rest looked up from reference TRBV11-2 and TRBJ1-6): EAGVAQSPRYKIIEKRQSVAFWCNPISGHATLYWYQQILGQGPKLLIQFQNNGVVDDSQLPKDRFSAERLKGVDSTLKIQPAKLEDSAVYLCASSLAPGLNSPLHFGNGTRLTVT.

This sequence joins TRBV19 and TRBJ1-3; 7 bases align to TRBD1. Germline V gives CDR1 LNHDA, CDR2 SQIVND (reference sequence). CDR3 length: 13 residues. The ends lost 6 bases at V and 7 bases at J; junction bases unmatched: 6. The CDR3, as DNA: TGTGCCAGTAGCGTCGGGACAGCGAACACCATATATTTT. This gives the protein CASSVGTANTIYF.

This clone was observed once. The gene calls are TRBV5-5 and TRBJ2-7; TRBD1 matches 8 bases. The CDR3 covers 15 residues. The germline V gene encodes CDR1 SGHKS and CDR2 YYEKEE (reference sequence). After removal of 1 base from V and 7 bases from J, the junction contained 10 bases not matched to a gene. Written as DNA, the CDR3 is TGTGCCAGCAGCTTGCACCAGGGGGCGCCGGGAGAGCAGTACTTC. Translating gives CASSLHQGAPGEQYF. The full variable domain, rest sourced from reference TRBV5-5 and TRBJ2-7, is DAGVTQSPTHLIKTRGQQVTLRCSPISGHKSVSWYQQVLGQGPQFIFQYYEKEERGRGNFPDRFSARQFPNYSSELNVNALLLGDSALYLCASSLHQGAPGEQYFGPGTRLTVT.

The chain recombines TRBV15 with TRBJ2-3; D is unresolved. Germline lookup yields CDR1 LNHNV and CDR2 YYDKDF (reference sequence). CDR3 size: 14 residues. The V end was cut by 1 base, the J end by 2 bases, with 7 bases between. DNA for the CDR3: TGTGCCACCAGCAGAGCTTTAGCCACAGATACGCAGTATTTT. Residues: CATSRALATDTQYF.

A single count supports this clone. The chain couples TRBV24-1 to TRBJ2-3; TRBD2 matches at 11 bases. The CDR3 runs 17 residues. J gave up 7 bases and V 4 bases, and 12 bases lay outside the gene matches. Germline V gene sequence: CDR1 KGHDR, CDR2 SFDVKD. CDR3 sequence (DNA): TGTGCCACCAGTGACCCTCTAGCGGGGGGAAACGGTCATACGCAGTATTTT. Translation gives CATSDPLAGGNGHTQYF.

This chain uses TRBV4-1 with TRBJ1-2; TRBD1 might be the D (6 bases). Looked up from germline, CDR1 is MGHRA and CDR2 is YSYEKL. The CDR3 has 15 residues. Trimming took 3 bases from V and 3 from J, leaving 14 bases between them. CDR3 DNA: TGCGCCAGCAGCCATTGGCAGGGGTCGGACTATGGCTACACCTTC. Amino acids: CASSHWQGSDYGYTF.

This clone was recorded once. The same CDR3 can be traced to other DNA sequences in this sample. The genes are TRBV7-2 and TRBJ2-3; D is possibly TRBD2 (7 bases). The CDR3 length is 18 residues. V shed 1 base and J shed 2 bases, with 19 bases lying between them. The V gene's germline CDR1 is SGHTA and CDR2 FQGNSA. Written as DNA, the CDR3 is TGTGCCAGCAGCTTAGGGGGCGGTGGCGGGGGACACACAGATACGCAGTATTTT. Its translation is CASSLGGGGGGHTDTQYF.

The chain recombines TRBV30 with TRBJ2-2; 9 positions match TRBD1. V trimming: 3 bases; J trimming: 6 bases; junction bases outside the gene matches: 8. Germline CDR1 is GTSNPN and CDR2 is SVGIG (reference sequence). This CDR3 contains 15 residues. CDR3 sequence (DNA): TGTGCCTGGAGAGCGCGGGACAGGGAGTCCGGGGAGCTGTTTTTT. Amino acid sequence: CAWRARDRESGELFF. The variable domain in full, completed from reference TRBV30 and TRBJ2-2, reads SQTIHQWPATLVQPVGSPLSLECTVEGTSNPNLYWYRQAAGRGLQLLFYSVGIGQISSEVPQNLSASRPQDRQFILSSKKLLLSDSGFYLCAWRARDRESGELFFGEGSRLTVL.

This chain links TRBV9 with TRBJ1-1; D is ambiguous. The CDR3 is 14 residues long. V was pared by 0 bases and J by 4 bases, with 10 bases between. Germline V gene data show CDR1 as SGDLS and CDR2 as YYNGEE. CDR3 DNA sequence: TGTGCCAGCAGCGTAGTCCCCGGGAGCACTGAAGCTTTCTTT. The encoded protein is CASSVVPGSTEAFF. Supplemented by reference TRBV9 and TRBJ1-1, the full variable domain reads DSGVTQTPKHLITATGQRVTLRCSPRSGDLSVYWYQQSLDQGLQFLIQYYNGEERAKGNILERFSAQQFPDLHSELNLSSLELGDSALYFCASSVVPGSTEAFFGQGTRLTVV.

This clone was found once. The chain employs TRBV2 and TRBJ1-5; D perhaps matches TRBD1 (6 bases). The germline gives CDR1 SNHLY, CDR2 FYNNEI. The CDR3 length is 15 residues. The V gene lost 2 bases and the J gene lost 3 bases, with 11 bases spanning the gap. The CDR3 here is CASSEQTGVNQPQHF. In nucleotides, the CDR3 is TGTGCCAGCAGTGAACAGACAGGAGTCAATCAGCCCCAGCATTTT.

The chain joins TRBV7-2 to TRBJ2-7, with 9 nucleotides matching TRBD2. The CDR3 has 12 amino acids. Germline CDR1 is SGHTA and CDR2 is FQGNSA. V trimming: 4 bases; J trimming: 5 bases; junction bases outside the gene matches: 0. For the CDR3, the DNA is TGTGCCAGCAGCTCTAGCGGGGACGAGCAGTACTTC. This gives the protein CASSSSGDEQYF.

The J gene is TRBJ2-7, the V gene TRBV6-2 or TRBV6-3; TRBD1 agrees at 8 bases. The CDR3 runs 14 residues. The V and J ends lost 2 bases and 4 bases, in that order; junction bases with no gene match: 4. Germline CDR1 and CDR2: MNHEY and SVGEGT. DNA of the CDR3: TGTGCCAGCAGTTACCAGGGGGCCGTATACGAGCAGTACTTC. Amino acid sequence: CASSYQGAVYEQYF.

This sequence joins TRBV30 and TRBJ1-1, with D perhaps TRBD1 (5 bases). Trimming removed 8 bases from V and 4 bases from J, with 14 bases in between. The CDR3 sequence is 12 residues long. Germline CDR1 GTSNPN, CDR2 SVGIG (reference sequence). The CDR3 DNA reads TGTGCCCTGGGCGGTAGGGGCACTGAAGCTTTCTTT. Translation: CALGGRGTEAFF.

The rearrangement joins TRBV6-5 to TRBJ1-1, with D unresolved. The CDR3 extends over 11 amino acids. Between the trimmed V and J ends, which lost 9 bases and 5 bases, there was a span of 10 bases. Germline CDR1 is MNHEY and CDR2 is SVGAGI. The CDR3 sequence: CASRGLTEAFF. In DNA, the CDR3 is TGTGCCAGTCGGGGTCTGACTGAAGCTTTCTTT.

J is TRBJ2-3 and V is TRBV18; 7 bases agree with TRBD1. The CDR3 has 15 residues. In germline, CDR1 is KGHSH, CDR2 LQKENI. Trimming at V came to 6 bases and at J to 4 bases, leaving 10 bases not matched to a gene. The CDR3 spells CASSAIQGPPDTQYF. The CDR3 region has the DNA TGTGCCAGCTCGGCGATACAGGGGCCACCAGATACGCAGTATTTT.

V and J are TRBV6-2 or TRBV6-3 and TRBJ1-6, with D possibly being TRBD1 (5 bases). The germline V and J ends were trimmed by 6 bases and 7 bases, with 19 bases remaining between them. Germline V gene lookup returns CDR1 MNHEY and CDR2 SVGEGT. This CDR3 comprises 16 residues. CDR3 nucleotides: TGTGCCAGCAGCTTACTCATCCGGGACTTAAATTCACCCCTCCACTTT. This sequence encodes CASSLLIRDLNSPLHF.

This chain links TRBV5-3 with TRBJ1-3; D unclear. TRBV5-3 carries the ORF label, with uncertain function. The CDR3 contains 21 residues. Deletions cut 1 base from V and 0 bases from J, with 26 bases between. CDR3 region: CARSLRLSSTELFHSGNTIYF. The CDR3 DNA follows: TGTGCCAGAAGCTTGAGATTGAGCTCTACAGAGTTATTTCACTCTGGAAACACCATATATTTT.